This T cell receptor beta chain came from a study of control samples from healthy donors and cancer patients. The CDR3 contains 14 residues. V lost 2 bases, J lost 7 bases, and 14 bases lay in between. The V gene's germline CDR1 is MGHDK and CDR2 SYGVNS. Here immunoSEQ multiplex PCR was the method, and the copy in TCRdb shows in-frame clones only, minus some. The table has 80,000 or so clones, over 85% seen once. This clone was detected only once. The TCR sequence derives from a man in his fifties or sixties in good health. The source material was blood. The chain joins TRBV25-1 to TRBJ2-5; D may be TRBD2 (7 bases). CDR3 region: CASSEGGGEVTQYF. CDR3 coding DNA: TGTGCCAGCAGTGAAGGCGGGGGCGAGGTGACCCAGTACTTC.